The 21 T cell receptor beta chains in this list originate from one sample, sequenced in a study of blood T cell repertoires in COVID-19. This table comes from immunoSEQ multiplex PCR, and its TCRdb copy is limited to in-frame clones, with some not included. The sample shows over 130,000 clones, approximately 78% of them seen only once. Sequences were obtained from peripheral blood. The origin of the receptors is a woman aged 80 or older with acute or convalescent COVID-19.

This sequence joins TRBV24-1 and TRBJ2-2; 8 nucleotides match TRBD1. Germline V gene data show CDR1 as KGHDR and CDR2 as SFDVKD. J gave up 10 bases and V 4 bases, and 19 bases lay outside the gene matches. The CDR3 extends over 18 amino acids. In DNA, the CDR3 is TGTGCCACCAGTGACCCTCGGGGCAGGGGGCTCGTGTCCGAGGAGCTGTTTTTT. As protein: CATSDPRGRGLVSEELFF.

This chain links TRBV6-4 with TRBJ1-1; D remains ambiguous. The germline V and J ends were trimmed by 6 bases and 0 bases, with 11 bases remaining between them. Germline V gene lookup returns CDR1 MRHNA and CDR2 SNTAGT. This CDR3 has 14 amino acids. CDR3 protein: CASRNQAVNTEAFF. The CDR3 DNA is TGTGCCAGCAGGAACCAGGCAGTGAACACTGAAGCTTTCTTT.

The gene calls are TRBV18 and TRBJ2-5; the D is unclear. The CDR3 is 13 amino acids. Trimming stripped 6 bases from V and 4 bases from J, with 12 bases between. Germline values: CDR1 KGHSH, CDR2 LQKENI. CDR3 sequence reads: CASSSAALETQYF. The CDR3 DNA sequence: TGTGCCAGCTCGTCGGCGGCTCTAGAGACCCAGTACTTC.

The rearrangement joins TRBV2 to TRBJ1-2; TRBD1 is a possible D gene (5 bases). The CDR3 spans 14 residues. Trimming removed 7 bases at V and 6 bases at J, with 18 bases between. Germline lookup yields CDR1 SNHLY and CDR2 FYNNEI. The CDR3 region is CASKALQNRNGYTF. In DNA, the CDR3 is TGTGCCAGCAAGGCCTTACAGAACAGGAATGGCTACACCTTC.

This CDR3 reads CASSFEDGGSGNTIYF. As DNA, the CDR3 is TGCGCCAGCAGCTTCGAAGACGGAGGCTCTGGAAACACCATATATTTT. The chain couples TRBV5-1 to TRBJ1-3; D remains ambiguous. The V gene lost 2 bases and the J gene lost 0 bases, with 12 bases spanning the gap. CDR3 size: 16 residues. In germline, CDR1 is SGHRS, CDR2 YFSETQ.

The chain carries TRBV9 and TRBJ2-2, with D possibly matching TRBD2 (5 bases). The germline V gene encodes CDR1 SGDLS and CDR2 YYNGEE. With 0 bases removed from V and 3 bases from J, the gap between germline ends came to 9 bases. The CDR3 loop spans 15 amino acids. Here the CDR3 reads CASSVGLAYTGELFF. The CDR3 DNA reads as TGTGCCAGCAGCGTAGGGCTAGCCTACACCGGGGAGCTGTTTTTT.

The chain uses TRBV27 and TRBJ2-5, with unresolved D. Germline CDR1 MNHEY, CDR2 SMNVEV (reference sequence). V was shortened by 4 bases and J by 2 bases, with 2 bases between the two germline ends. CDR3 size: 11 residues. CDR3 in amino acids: CASSSQETQYF. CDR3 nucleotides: TGTGCCAGCAGTTCACAAGAGACCCAGTACTTC.

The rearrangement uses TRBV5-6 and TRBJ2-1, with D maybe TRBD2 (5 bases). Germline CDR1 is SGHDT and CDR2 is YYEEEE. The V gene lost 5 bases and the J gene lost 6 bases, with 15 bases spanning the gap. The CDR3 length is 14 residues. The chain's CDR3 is CASSSWRWSNEQFF. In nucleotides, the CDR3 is TGTGCCAGCAGTTCGTGGAGGTGGAGCAATGAGCAGTTCTTC.

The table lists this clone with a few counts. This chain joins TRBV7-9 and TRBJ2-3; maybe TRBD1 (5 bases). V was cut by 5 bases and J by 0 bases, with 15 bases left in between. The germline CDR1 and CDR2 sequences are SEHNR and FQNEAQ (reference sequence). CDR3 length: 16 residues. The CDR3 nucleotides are TGTGCCAGCAGCCTCCCATGGGGCCTGAGCACAGATACGCAGTATTTT. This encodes CASSLPWGLSTDTQYF. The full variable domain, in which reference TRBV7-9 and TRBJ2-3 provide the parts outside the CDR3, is DTGVSQNPRHKITKRGQNVTFRCDPISEHNRLYWYRQTLGQGPEFLTYFQNEAQLEKSRLLSDRFSAERPKGSFSTLEIQRTEQGDSAMYLCASSLPWGLSTDTQYFGPGTRLTVL.

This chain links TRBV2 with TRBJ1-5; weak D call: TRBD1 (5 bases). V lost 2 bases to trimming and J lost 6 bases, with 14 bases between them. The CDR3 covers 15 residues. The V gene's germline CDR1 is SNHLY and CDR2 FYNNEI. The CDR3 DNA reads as TGTGCCAGCAGTGAATCAAACCCGGGACTTCAGCCCCAGCATTTT. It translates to CASSESNPGLQPQHF. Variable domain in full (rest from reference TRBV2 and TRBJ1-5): EPEVTQTPSHQVTQMGQEVILRCVPISNHLYFYWYRQILGQKVEFLVSFYNNEISEKSEIFDDQFSVERPDGSNFTLKIRSTKLEDSAMYFCASSESNPGLQPQHFGDGTRLSIL.

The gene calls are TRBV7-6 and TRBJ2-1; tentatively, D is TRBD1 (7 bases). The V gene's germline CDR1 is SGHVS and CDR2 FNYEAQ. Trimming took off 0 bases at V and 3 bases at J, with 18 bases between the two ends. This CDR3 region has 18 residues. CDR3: CASSLAASGGRGYNEQFF. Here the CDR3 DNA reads TGTGCCAGCAGCTTAGCGGCCTCAGGGGGGAGAGGCTACAATGAGCAGTTCTTC.

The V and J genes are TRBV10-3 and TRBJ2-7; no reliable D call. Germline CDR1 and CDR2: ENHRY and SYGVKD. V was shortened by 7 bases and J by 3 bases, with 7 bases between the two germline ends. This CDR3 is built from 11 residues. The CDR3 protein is CAITGGYEQYF. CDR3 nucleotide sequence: TGTGCCATCACCGGCGGCTACGAGCAGTACTTC.

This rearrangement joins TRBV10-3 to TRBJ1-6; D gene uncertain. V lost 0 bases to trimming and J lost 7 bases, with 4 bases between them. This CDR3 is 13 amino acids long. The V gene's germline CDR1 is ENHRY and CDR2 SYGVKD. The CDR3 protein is CAISESGNSPLHF. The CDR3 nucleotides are TGTGCCATCAGTGAGTCCGGGAATTCACCCCTCCACTTT.

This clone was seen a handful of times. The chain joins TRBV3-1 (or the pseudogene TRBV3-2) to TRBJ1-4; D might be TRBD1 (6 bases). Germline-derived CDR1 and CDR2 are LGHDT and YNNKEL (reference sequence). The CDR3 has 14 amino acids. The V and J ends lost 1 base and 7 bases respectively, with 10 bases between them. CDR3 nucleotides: TGTGCCAGCAGCCAAGCCAGGGGCCCTGAAAAACTGTTTTTT. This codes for CASSQARGPEKLFF.

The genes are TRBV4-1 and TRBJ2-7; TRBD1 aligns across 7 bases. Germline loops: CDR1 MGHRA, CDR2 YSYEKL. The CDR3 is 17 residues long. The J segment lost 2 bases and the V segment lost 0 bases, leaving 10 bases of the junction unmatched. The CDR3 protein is CASSQDLRQGLTYEQYF. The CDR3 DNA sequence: TGCGCCAGCAGCCAAGATCTCCGACAGGGTTTGACCTACGAGCAGTACTTC.

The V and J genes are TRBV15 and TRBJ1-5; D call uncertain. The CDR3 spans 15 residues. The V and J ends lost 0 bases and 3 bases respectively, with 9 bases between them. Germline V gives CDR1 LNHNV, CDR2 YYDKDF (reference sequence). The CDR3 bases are TGTGCCACCAGCAGAGATAGCCAGACCAATCAGCCCCAGCATTTT. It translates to CATSRDSQTNQPQHF.

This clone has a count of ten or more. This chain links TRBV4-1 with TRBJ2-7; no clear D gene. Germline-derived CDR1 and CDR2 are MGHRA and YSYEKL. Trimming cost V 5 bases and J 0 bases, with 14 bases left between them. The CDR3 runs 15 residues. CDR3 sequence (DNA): TGCGCCAGCAGCTCCGGGTCGATAGGCTCCTACGAGCAGTACTTC. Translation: CASSSGSIGSYEQYF.

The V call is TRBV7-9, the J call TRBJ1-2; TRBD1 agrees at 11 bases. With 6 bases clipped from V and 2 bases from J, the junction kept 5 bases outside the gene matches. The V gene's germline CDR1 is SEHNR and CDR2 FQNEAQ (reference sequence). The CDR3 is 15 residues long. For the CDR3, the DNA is TGTGCCAGCAGAATAGGACAGGGGGCGAACTATGGCTACACCTTC. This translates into CASRIGQGANYGYTF.

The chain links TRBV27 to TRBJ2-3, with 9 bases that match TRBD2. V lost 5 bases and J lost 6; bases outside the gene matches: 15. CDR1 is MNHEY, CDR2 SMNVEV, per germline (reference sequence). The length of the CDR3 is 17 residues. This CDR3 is CASSTTTGRGGRDTQYF. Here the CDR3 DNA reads TGTGCCAGCAGTACAACCACCGGGCGGGGGGGCCGCGATACGCAGTATTTT.

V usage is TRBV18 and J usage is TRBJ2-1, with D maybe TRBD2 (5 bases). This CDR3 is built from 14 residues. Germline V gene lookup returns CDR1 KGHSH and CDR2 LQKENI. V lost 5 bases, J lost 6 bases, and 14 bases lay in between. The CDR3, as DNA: TGTGCCAGCTCATCATTGAATGGAGGCAATGAGCAGTTCTTC. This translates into CASSSLNGGNEQFF. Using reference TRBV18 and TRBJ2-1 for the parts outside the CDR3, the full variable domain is NAGVMQNPRHLVRRRGQEARLRCSPMKGHSHVYWYRQLPEEGLKFMVYLQKENIIDESGMPKERFSAEFPKEGPSILRIQQVVRGDSAAYFCASSSLNGGNEQFFGPGTRLTVL.

CDR3 DNA sequence: TGTGCCAGCAGCAATTCAGGGGCTGGGCTCTACGAGCAGTACTTC. Protein: CASSNSGAGLYEQYF. V is TRBV7-2 and J is TRBJ2-7, with a possible D match to TRBD1 (6 bases). CDR3 size: 15 residues. V lost 5 bases and J lost 3, with 17 bases in between. Per germline, CDR1 SGHTA and CDR2 FQGNSA.